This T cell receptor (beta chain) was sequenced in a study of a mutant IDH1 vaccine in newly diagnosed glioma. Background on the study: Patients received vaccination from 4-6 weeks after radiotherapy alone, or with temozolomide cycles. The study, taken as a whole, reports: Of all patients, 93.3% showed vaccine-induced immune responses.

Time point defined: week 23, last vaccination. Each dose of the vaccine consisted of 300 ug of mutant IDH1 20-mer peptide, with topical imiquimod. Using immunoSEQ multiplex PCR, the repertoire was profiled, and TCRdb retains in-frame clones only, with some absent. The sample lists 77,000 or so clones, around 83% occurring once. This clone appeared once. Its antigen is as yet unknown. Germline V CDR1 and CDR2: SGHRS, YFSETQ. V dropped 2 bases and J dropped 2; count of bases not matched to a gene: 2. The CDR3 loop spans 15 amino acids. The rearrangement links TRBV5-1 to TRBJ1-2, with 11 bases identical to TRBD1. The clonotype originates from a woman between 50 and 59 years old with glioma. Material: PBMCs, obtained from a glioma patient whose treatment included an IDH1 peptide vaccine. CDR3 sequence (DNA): TGCGCCAGCAGCTTTGGGACAGGGGGAAACTATGGCTACACCTTC. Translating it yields CASSFGTGGNYGYTF.